This TCR beta chain was sequenced during a study of T cells in Graves' hyperthyroidism and ophthalmopathy. From RNA transcripts, TCR beta CDR3 regions were amplified. A set of HTBI primers served as the primers for a first-round RT-PCR of the TCR CDR3. TCRdb recomputed calls from the multiplex PCR reads with MiXCR, one row per CDR3 protein. The table shows 300,000 to 500,000 distinct CDR3 sequences, with 11% to 15% occurring only once. The CDR3 covers 14 residues. V lost 5 bases to trimming and J lost 6 bases, with 15 bases between them. Germline lookup yields CDR1 SGHRS and CDR2 YFSETQ. Uncontrolled infection, other autoimmune disease, pregnancy or lactation led to exclusion. Used for diagnoses were clinical symptoms, serum thyroxine and TRAb, thyroid ultrasound and orbital computed tomography. Out of roughly 10 ml of fresh peripheral blood came the PBMCs.

The sequence was collected from a man aged 50-59 years with Graves' ophthalmopathy. The sample taken for sequencing was blood. This sequence joins TRBV5-1 and TRBJ1-5; TRBD1 might be the D (5 bases). For the CDR3, the DNA is TGCGCCAGCAGAGTGAAGGCAGGGAGTCAGCCCCAGCATTTT. Protein: CASRVKAGSQPQHF.